The 7 T cell receptor beta chains below come from one sample, sequenced in a study of blood T cells in healthy people across ages. With a J-beta primer mix and a sample-barcoded 5' primer, a second PCR ran about 7 to 12 cycles. MiXCR, run by TCRdb on the 5' RACE reads, gives a single entry per CDR3 protein. The repertoire holds under 2,000,000 distinct CDR3 sequences, with 49% as singletons. The specimen was blood. The source of these receptors is a woman between 40 and 55 years old in good health.

This rearrangement joins TRBV6-2 or TRBV6-3 to TRBJ2-4, with a weak D call TRBD2 (5 bases). Between the trimmed V and J ends, which lost 8 bases and 4 bases, there was a span of 15 bases. The V gene's germline CDR1 is MNHEY and CDR2 SVGEGT. The CDR3 loop spans 14 amino acids. The CDR3 DNA sequence: TGTGCCAGCGCCGCGACCGGGAATAAAAACATTCAGTACTTC. Its protein is CASAATGNKNIQYF.

CDR3 region: CASSFATGVPYQETQYF. The CDR3 nucleotides are TGTGCCAGCAGTTTTGCGACCGGGGTCCCGTACCAAGAGACCCAGTACTTC. The gene calls are TRBV28 and TRBJ2-5, with a tentative D call TRBD2 (5 bases). The CDR3 has 17 amino acids. Germline V gene data show CDR1 as MDHEN and CDR2 as SYDVKM. Trimming left V 3 bases short and J 0 bases short, with 17 bases between.

With regard to this clonotype: Compared with germline, one end of the junction differs, possibly owing to a read error. This rearrangement joins TRBV20-1 to TRBJ2-3; 11 positions agree with TRBD1. Germline assignment: CDR1 DFQATT and CDR2 SNEGSKA (reference sequence). This CDR3 region has 16 residues. The CDR3: CSVRDLDRGLSDTQYF. The CDR3 region has the DNA TGCAGTGTTAGAGATCTGGACAGGGGGCTTTCGGATACGCAGTATTTT.

The V gene is TRBV27, the J gene TRBJ2-3, with 10 bases that match TRBD2. CDR3 length: 16 residues. After removal of 3 bases from V and 3 bases from J, the junction contained 6 bases not matched to a gene. Germline V gene sequence: CDR1 MNHEY, CDR2 SMNVEV (reference sequence). CDR3 sequence reads: CASSFSTSGATDTQYF. CDR3 sequence (DNA): TGTGCCAGCAGTTTTTCTACTAGCGGGGCGACAGATACGCAGTATTTT.

The V call is TRBV12-3 or TRBV12-4, the J call TRBJ1-3; D unclear. CDR3 length: 14 residues. V lost 8 bases to trimming and J lost 4 bases, with 15 bases between them. The DNA of the CDR3 is TGTGCCAGCTTATCCGACTTGAGGGGAAACACCATATATTTT. Its translation is CASLSDLRGNTIYF.

The chain has TRBV6-5 and TRBJ2-1; perhaps TRBD2 as D (6 bases). V lost 4 bases and J lost 6, with 10 bases in between. CDR1 is MNHEY, CDR2 SVGAGI, per germline. This CDR3 has 13 residues. CDR3 sequence: CASSWTTGNEQFF. CDR3 in DNA: TGTGCCAGCAGTTGGACTACGGGCAATGAGCAGTTCTTC.

The chain combines TRBV29-1 with TRBJ2-3; TRBD1 matches at 9 bases. Losses at the gene ends were 3 bases for V and 8 bases for J; bases not matched to a gene: 3. Germline V gives CDR1 SQVTM, CDR2 ANQGSEA. The CDR3 runs 12 residues. This CDR3 reads CSVERGQGTQYF. The CDR3 nucleotides are TGCAGCGTTGAGAGGGGACAGGGTACGCAGTATTTT.